Sequencing of this T cell receptor beta chain was carried out in a study of Ad26.COV2.S vaccination and SARS-CoV-2 variants. Germline loops: CDR1 SGHDT, CDR2 YYEEEE. J lost 5 bases, V lost 4 bases, and 6 bases had no gene match. The CDR3 has 15 amino acids. Sequenced by immunoSEQ multiplex PCR; TCRdb stores in-frame clones only, minus some. Of about 350,000 clones listed, roughly nine tenths were seen once; the top ten hold around 5.8%. Treatment given: 15 to 20 received Ad26.COV2.S at low or high dose, single or two shots; several received placebo; per-sample allocation not given. The study sampled participants on day 63 after the first vaccine or placebo injection. The sample came from a Boston adult aged 18-55 years.

V gene TRBV5-6 combines with J gene TRBJ1-4; 9 bases agree with TRBD1. The sequence derives from a person aged 18-65 years who received the Ad26.COV2.S COVID-19 vaccine or a placebo. This sample comprised peripheral blood, obtained in a trial of Ad26.COV2.S vaccine versus placebo. The DNA for the CDR3 is TGTGCCAGCAGCCCTGGGACAGGGAGAAATGAAAAACTGTTTTTT. Translation gives CASSPGTGRNEKLFF. The full variable domain, completed using reference TRBV5-6 and TRBJ1-4, is DAGVTQSPTHLIKTRGQQVTLRCSPKSGHDTVSWYQQALGQGPQFIFQYYEEEERQRGNFPDRFSGHQFPNYSSELNVNALLLGDSALYLCASSPGTGRNEKLFFGSGTQLSVL.